This TCR beta chain stems from a study of liver allograft versus peripheral blood T cells. Study details: A comparison was made between T cell receptor repertoires in transplanted livers and those in recipients' peripheral blood.

By its share, this clonotype is medium-sized. Each CDR3 protein is one row after TCRdb ran MiXCR on the reads. The repertoire holds about 9,000 distinct CDR3 sequences, with over 12% as singletons. With 6 bases removed from V and 8 bases from J, the gap between germline ends came to 8 bases. There are 11 residues in the CDR3. CDR1 and CDR2 (germline): MNHEY, SVGEGT. The origin of this receptor is a human patient who had a liver transplant. Some T cells may be the graft donor's. The chain recombines TRBV6-2 or TRBV6-3 with TRBJ2-1, with unresolved D. CDR3 sequence reads: CASSWQYEQFF. DNA of the CDR3: TGTGCCAGCAGCTGGCAATATGAGCAGTTCTTC.